This paragraph covers one TCR beta chain sequence. The target of this receptor is not known. Base qualities are not provided; no much larger clone lies one nucleotide away. Amplification of TCR beta CDR3 regions was carried out from RNA transcripts. The first round of RT-PCR for the TCR CDR3 was performed with the HTBI primer set and the Qiagen OneStep RT-PCR kit. A second multiplex PCR round built the libraries, followed by size selection and purification. The libraries were sequenced on an Illumina HiSeq2000 using paired-end 100 bp reads. Under the source paper's analysis protocol: SOAPnuke was used to process the raw data, throwing out any read that contained adapters or uncalled bases, had a mean Phred below 15, or lacked an exact constant-primer or identifier match. High-quality paired reads were merged using COPE v1.2.5, and each unique nucleotide sequence was defined as a clonotype. Clonotypes were aligned to IMGT TRBV, TRBD and TRBJ reference segments using MiTCR v1.1. Analysis was restricted to V-J combinations with a frequency above 0.0001, which covered 98% to 99.2% of repertoires. The TCS score was defined as the ratio of F50 (clonal expansion) to E x V (chaos), calculated using BLOSUM62-based TCRdist between CDR3 peptides within each V-J. Welch's t-statistics and random forest reduced 500 to 650 V-J features to 10 to 15, which were used in a naive Bayes classifier (R e1071). Thyroid-blood repertoire similarity was quantified with the Morisita-Horn index. TCRdb applied fastp at Q25 and MiXCR to the public reads, then kept only in-frame beta chains. Each CDR3 protein gets just one entry, which takes the most common genes and DNA from the rows behind it. The V and J calls and clone size come from TCRdb's table, not from the authors' own analysis. The sample table records hundreds of thousands of distinct CDR3 sequences; about 35% of these occur just once. The ten largest make up around a third of the sample.

A patient counted as having stable Graves' hyperthyroidism if no progression to ophthalmopathy occurred over 18 months of follow-up. The hyperthyroidism patients were between 18 and 65 years old and newly diagnosed, with a disease duration of less than 2 months. Patients with uncontrolled infections, other autoimmune diseases, pregnancy or lactation were excluded. Diagnoses were established on the basis of clinical symptoms, serum thyroxine and TRAb, thyroid ultrasound, and orbital computed tomography. PBMCs were isolated from 7.5 to 10 ml of fresh peripheral blood by Ficoll-Paque density gradient centrifugation. Trizol reagent was used to extract total RNA, and RNA quality was then checked on an Agilent 2100 Bioanalyzer. CDR1 MNHNS and CDR2 SASEGT are derived from the germline V gene. V loses 6 bases of germline sequence and J loses 0 bases, and the interval between the two ends is 15 bases. There are 16 amino acids in the CDR3, from cysteine to phenylalanine inclusive. The DNA shown is the 48-base CDR3, in frame from base 1.

The entry originates in a study of T cells in Graves' hyperthyroidism and ophthalmopathy (dated by TCRdb to the late 2010s). With regard to the full study: Peripheral blood samples were taken at initial diagnosis, before any treatment was given. The 75 to 100 discovery patients were divided at random into training and test sets in a 7:3 ratio. TCR V-J signatures able to tell the groups apart were searched for in a discovery cohort of approximately 95 patients, of whom 43 had Graves' ophthalmopathy and roughly 58 had stable Graves' hyperthyroidism. Once sampling was done, hyperthyroidism patients were given methimazole at a starting dose of 30 mg daily, whereas ophthalmopathy patients were given high-dose intravenous methylprednisolone. The paper reports TCR Vbeta CDR3 sequencing of over 120 peripheral blood samples: approximately 43 ophthalmopathy, under 80 hyperthyroidism and around 17 progressor patients. Thyroid tissue and blood T-cell repertoires from six or seven Graves' hyperthyroidism patients were also compared in the study. Prospective prediction of ophthalmopathy was tested in an independent validation cohort of 18 to 20 hyperthyroidism patients and 17 patients who later progressed to ophthalmopathy.

What the research found in general, with its limitations: A model built on a 13 V-J signature distinguished ophthalmopathy from stable hyperthyroidism, reaching 87.88% sensitivity and under 84% specificity in cross-validation and 80%/75% in testing. Blood samples also contained most of the expanded thyroid clonotypes (frequency above 0.001), which suggests that blood repertoires may reflect thyroid immune responses. In validation, the model predicted progression to ophthalmopathy with 65% to 71% sensitivity and roughly 72% specificity, a median of around 6.6 months before onset. Sample size was not statistically predetermined, and blinding of investigators to group allocation was not performed.

The sequenced sample was blood. The rearranged chain carries TRBV6-1 and TRBJ1-5, with the D gene not clear enough to name. The clonotype comes from a middle-aged woman with Graves' hyperthyroidism. The DNA reads as follows: TGTGCCAGCAGGGTTGGAGGTATTGATAGCAATCAGCCCCAGCATTTT. Protein translation: CASRVGGIDSNQPQHF.